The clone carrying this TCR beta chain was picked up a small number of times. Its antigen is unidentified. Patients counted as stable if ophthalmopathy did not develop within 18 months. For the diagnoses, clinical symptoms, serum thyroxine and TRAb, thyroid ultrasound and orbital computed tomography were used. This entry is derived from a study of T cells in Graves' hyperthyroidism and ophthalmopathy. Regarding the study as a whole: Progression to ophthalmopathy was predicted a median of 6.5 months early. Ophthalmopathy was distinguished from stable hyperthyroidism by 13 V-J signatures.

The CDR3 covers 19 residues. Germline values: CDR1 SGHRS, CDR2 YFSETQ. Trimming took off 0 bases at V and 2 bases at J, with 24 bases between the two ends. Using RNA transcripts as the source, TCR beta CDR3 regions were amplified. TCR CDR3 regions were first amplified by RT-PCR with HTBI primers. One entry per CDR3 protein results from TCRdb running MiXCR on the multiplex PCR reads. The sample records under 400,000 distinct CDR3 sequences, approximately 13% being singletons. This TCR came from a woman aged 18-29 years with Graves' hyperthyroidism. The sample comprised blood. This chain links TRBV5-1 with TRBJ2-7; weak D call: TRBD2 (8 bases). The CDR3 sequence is CASSLDPHVIAGQPYEQYF. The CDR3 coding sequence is TGCGCCAGCAGCTTGGACCCCCACGTCATAGCGGGACAGCCCTACGAGCAGTACTTC.